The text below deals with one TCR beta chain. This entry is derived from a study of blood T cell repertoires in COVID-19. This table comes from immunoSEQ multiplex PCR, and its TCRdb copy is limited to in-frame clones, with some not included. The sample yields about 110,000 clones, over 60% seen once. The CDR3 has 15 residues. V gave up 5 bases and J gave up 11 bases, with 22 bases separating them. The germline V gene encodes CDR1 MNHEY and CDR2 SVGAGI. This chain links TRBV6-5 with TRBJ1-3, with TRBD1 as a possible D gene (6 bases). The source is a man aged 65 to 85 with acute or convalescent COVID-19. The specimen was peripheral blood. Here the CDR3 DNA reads TGTGCCAGCAGTCCCCGACAGGCCCTCAGTAGTTCCATATATTTT. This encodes CASSPRQALSSSIYF.